These T cell receptor beta chains were read from a single sample in a study of T cells in localized non-small cell lung cancer. Generated by immunoSEQ multiplex PCR, the TCRdb table keeps only in-frame clones and is missing some. Of roughly 1,100 clones in the sample, roughly 15% are singletons; the top ten hold more than 15%. The sequenced sample was lung tumor tissue, obtained before any cancer treatment. Receptor source: a woman aged 35 to 69 with stage II lung adenocarcinoma. The CDR3 runs from the conserved cysteine through the conserved F or W. The D gene is left open where the match is weak. The size of a clone is reported for some rows only, either as once, few or many, or as a class for expanded clones.

clone size | J gene | D gene | V gene | CDR3 protein | CDR3 DNA
large | TRBJ2-4 | . | TRBV28 | CATGRRGGAKNIQYF | TGTGCCACGGGGAGGCGGGGCGGGGCTAAAAACATTCAGTACTTC
. | TRBJ2-3 | . | TRBV6-8 | CASSGQITDTQYF | TGTGCCAGCAGTGGACAGATCACAGATACGCAGTATTTT
. | TRBJ2-7 | TRBD2 | TRBV29-1 | CSVVGLAAVTYEQYF | TGCAGCGTTGTGGGACTAGCGGCTGTTACCTACGAGCAGTACTTC
. | TRBJ1-2 | TRBD1 | TRBV19 | CASMNRQGRENYGYTF | TGTGCCAGTATGAACAGACAGGGGCGTGAGAACTATGGCTACACCTTC
few | TRBJ1-3 | . | TRBV15 | CATSRVGGAGNTIYF | TGTGCCACCAGCAGAGTTGGGGGTGCTGGAAACACCATATATTTT
. | TRBJ1-6 | . | TRBV12-5 | CASGLVRAGLSPLHF | TGTGCTAGTGGTTTGGTACGGGCGGGTCTCTCACCCCTCCACTTT
hyperexpanded | TRBJ2-7 | TRBD1 | TRBV10-3 | CAISESGWGTGLLGAYEQYF | TGTGCCATCAGTGAGTCGGGTTGGGGGACAGGGCTCCTTGGGGCCTACGAGCAGTACTTC
. | TRBJ1-1 | . | TRBV19 | CASTVPGFSTEAFF | TGTGCCAGTACCGTGCCGGGTTTCAGTACTGAAGCTTTCTTT
few | TRBJ1-5 | TRBD1 | TRBV6-8 | CASNQPSGQMGHQPQHF | TGTGCCAGCAACCAACCTTCGGGACAGATGGGTCATCAGCCCCAGCATTTT
medium-sized | TRBJ2-6 | TRBD1 | TRBV11-3 | CASSPRQGPSGANVLTF | TGTGCCAGCAGCCCCCGACAGGGACCTTCTGGGGCCAACGTCCTGACTTTC
. | TRBJ2-7 | . | TRBV19 | CASSINGYEQYF | TGTGCCAGTAGTATAAACGGGTACGAGCAGTACTTC
few | TRBJ2-6 | . | TRBV11-3 | CASSSQTAYSNSGANVLTF | TGTGCCAGCAGCTCCCAGACAGCCTATTCCAACTCTGGGGCCAACGTCCTGACTTTC
medium-sized | TRBJ1-1 | . | TRBV28 | CASSFYIGQTNTEAFF | TGTGCCAGCAGTTTTTATATTGGACAAACGAACACTGAAGCTTTCTTT
medium-sized | TRBJ2-2 | TRBD1 | TRBV9 | CASRGQGRAAGELFF | TGTGCCAGCAGGGGACAGGGGCGGGCGGCCGGGGAGCTGTTTTTT
large | TRBJ2-1 | TRBD1 | TRBV11-3 | CASSSRTGNYNEQFF | TGTGCCAGCAGCTCCCGGACAGGGAACTACAATGAGCAGTTCTTC
few | TRBJ2-3 | . | TRBV11-3 | CASSSRAWSGSTDTQYF | TGTGCCAGCAGCTCCAGAGCGTGGAGCGGGAGCACAGATACGCAGTATTTT
few | TRBJ1-2 | . | TRBV6-8 | CAIRGPTKEYGYTF | TGTGCCATCAGGGGCCCCACCAAGGAATATGGCTACACCTTC
. | TRBJ1-2 | . | TRBV6-8 | CASSQQLTYRTYTF | TGTGCCAGCAGTCAACAATTAACCTACAGGACCTACACCTTC
. | TRBJ1-1 | . | TRBV6-8 | CASSEAGRGEAFF | TGTGCCAGCAGTGAGGCAGGGAGAGGTGAAGCTTTCTTT
medium-sized | TRBJ2-3 | TRBD2 | TRBV11-3 | CASSLGLADSTDTQYF | TGTGCCAGCAGCTTGGGACTAGCGGACTCCACAGATACGCAGTATTTT
. | TRBJ2-7 | . | TRBV6-8 | CASTSGAYEQYF | TGTGCCAGTACGAGCGGCGCCTACGAGCAGTACTTC
. | TRBJ2-7 | TRBD2 | TRBV9 | CASSVGPSGPYEQYF | TGTGCCAGCAGCGTAGGCCCTAGCGGACCGTACGAGCAGTACTTC
few | TRBJ2-7 | TRBD1 | TRBV18 | CASSPGQEFYEQYF | TGTGCCAGCTCACCGGGACAGGAGTTCTACGAGCAGTACTTC
. | TRBJ2-3 | . | TRBV1 | CASSPLAGGGSDTQYF | TGCGCCAGCAGCCCATTAGCGGGGGGGGGTTCAGATACGCAGTATTTT
. | TRBJ2-6 | . | TRBV28 | CASRPTGSGANVLTF | TGTGCCAGCAGGCCCACAGGGTCTGGGGCCAACGTCCTGACTTTC
. | TRBJ1-1 | TRBD1 | TRBV18 | CASSPPGTGLRGTEAFF | TGTGCCAGCTCACCCCCCGGGACAGGGCTTAGGGGCACTGAAGCTTTCTTT
few | TRBJ1-6 | . | TRBV11-3 | CASSSDTLNSPLHF | TGTGCCAGCAGCTCGGACACCTTGAATTCACCCCTCCACTTT
. | TRBJ2-2 | . | TRBV11-3 | CASSDSGRDWLLYTGELFF | TGTGCCAGCAGCGATTCTGGGCGGGATTGGCTTCTTTACACCGGGGAGCTGTTTTTT
few | TRBJ2-2 | . | TRBV18 | CASSPGSRELFF | TGTGCCAGCTCACCGGGGTCACGGGAGCTGTTTTTT
. | TRBJ2-1 | TRBD2 | TRBV4-1 | CASSQGPGRVTSALNEQFF | TGCGCCAGCAGCCAAGGGCCCGGGAGGGTCACCTCCGCCCTCAATGAGCAGTTCTTC
few | TRBJ2-3 | TRBD1 | TRBV28 | CASSSPQGDGTDTQYF | TGTGCCAGCAGTTCCCCACAGGGGGACGGCACAGATACGCAGTATTTT
few | TRBJ2-1 | . | TRBV11-3 | CASSYPGVYNEQFF | TGTGCCAGCAGTTACCCTGGAGTTTACAATGAGCAGTTCTTC
. | TRBJ1-3 | TRBD1 | TRBV28 | CASSLEWVGGRESSGNTIYF | TGTGCCAGCAGTTTAGAGTGGGTAGGGGGCAGGGAGAGCTCTGGAAACACCATATATTTT
. | TRBJ1-2 | TRBD1 | TRBV12-5 | CASGFRGGARYTF | TGTGCTAGTGGTTTCCGAGGGGGCGCAAGGTACACCTTC
few | TRBJ2-1 | TRBD1 | TRBV28 | CASSLGTVTHNEQFF | TGTGCCAGCAGTCTTGGGACAGTCACGCACAATGAGCAGTTCTTC
. | TRBJ2-3 | . | TRBV30 | CAWSGNADTQYF | TGTGCCTGGAGTGGAAACGCAGATACGCAGTATTTT
few | TRBJ2-7 | . | TRBV9 | CASSVGPGQLYEQYF | TGTGCCAGCAGCGTAGGTCCTGGACAGCTCTACGAGCAGTACTTC
. | TRBJ1-1 | . | TRBV6-8 | CASSYRGAATEAFF | TGTGCCAGCAGTTACCGGGGGGCAGCCACTGAAGCTTTCTTT
few | TRBJ1-1 | . | TRBV6-8 | CASTPPVLNTEAFF | TGTGCCAGCACTCCCCCGGTTTTGAACACTGAAGCTTTCTTT
. | TRBJ1-1 | TRBD1 | TRBV19 | CASKRDRVSSPFF | TGTGCCAGTAAAAGGGACAGGGTAAGCAGTCCTTTCTTT
few | TRBJ1-5 | . | TRBV19 | CASRTFDSYNQPQHF | TGTGCCAGTAGAACCTTCGACAGTTACAATCAGCCCCAGCATTTT
. | TRBJ2-5 | . | TRBV5-1 | CASSNPRGQETQYF | TGCGCCAGCAGCAACCCCAGGGGCCAAGAGACCCAGTACTTC
few | TRBJ1-6 | . | TRBV11-3 | CASSSGSGFYNSPLHF | TGTGCCAGCAGCTCAGGTTCGGGTTTCTATAATTCACCCCTCCACTTT
. | TRBJ2-3 | TRBD2 | TRBV18 | CASSTSGISTDTQYF | TGTGCCAGCTCAACTAGCGGGATTAGCACAGATACGCAGTATTTT
few | TRBJ1-1 | . | TRBV6-8 | CASSYIQGGEAFF | TGTGCCAGCAGTTACATCCAGGGCGGGGAAGCTTTCTTT
few | TRBJ2-1 | . | TRBV6-8 | CAISGLNLGEQFF | TGTGCCATCAGTGGACTCAATCTGGGTGAGCAGTTCTTC
few | TRBJ2-1 | . | TRBV18 | CASSQDRLVDEQFF | TGTGCCAGCTCACAGGATCGACTAGTGGATGAGCAGTTCTTC
few | TRBJ2-1 | TRBD2 | TRBV11-3 | CASRPLAGGPGNEQFF | TGTGCCAGCAGACCCCTAGCGGGAGGGCCCGGCAATGAGCAGTTCTTC
few | TRBJ1-1 | . | TRBV19 | CASSPPRGVAFF | TGTGCCAGTAGTCCCCCTCGGGGGGTGGCTTTCTTT
. | TRBJ2-7 | . | TRBV28 | CASKATGLYEQYF | TGTGCCAGCAAGGCAACAGGGCTCTACGAGCAGTACTTC
few | TRBJ2-2 | TRBD2 | TRBV30 | CAWKFGLANTGELFF | TGTGCCTGGAAATTCGGACTAGCGAACACCGGGGAGCTGTTTTTT
hyperexpanded | TRBJ2-2 | . | TRBV19 | CASNEGGTGELFF | TGTGCCAGTAACGAGGGCGGTACCGGGGAGCTGTTTTTT
few | TRBJ2-7 | . | TRBV30 | CAWRPGSRPLHEQYF | TGTGCCTGGCGTCCGGGTAGCCGGCCCCTACATGAGCAGTACTTC
few | TRBJ2-2 | TRBD1 | TRBV29-1 | CSALGQGTNTGELFF | TGCAGCGCACTGGGACAGGGGACTAACACCGGGGAGCTGTTTTTT